The 15 T cell receptor beta chains below were found in one sample sequenced in a study of CD8 T cells in ankylosing spondylitis. One entry per CDR3 protein, called by TCRdb with MiXCR from the 5' RACE reads. This table holds about 340,000 distinct CDR3 sequences, 20% to 25% found once. The sequencing input was blood, either unsorted or a sorted T cell fraction (not recorded which). Receptor source: a male donor with ankylosing spondylitis or in good health (not recorded which).

This clonotype was recorded a few times. The CDR3: CASRGTDEKLFF. The CDR3 DNA reads TGTGCCAGCAGGGGGACGGATGAAAAACTGTTTTTT. V usage is TRBV12-3 or TRBV12-4 and J usage is TRBJ1-4; TRBD1 might be the D (5 bases). The CDR3 spans 12 residues. Deletions cut 6 bases from V and 6 bases from J, with 8 bases between.

The V and J genes are TRBV6-5 and TRBJ2-7; tentatively, D is TRBD1 or TRBD2 (5 bases each). The V gene lost 1 base and the J gene lost 4 bases, with 11 bases spanning the gap. The CDR3 runs 14 residues. Germline V gene lookup returns CDR1 MNHEY and CDR2 SVGAGI. DNA of the CDR3: TGTGCCAGCAGTTACTACGGGACGGTGTACGAGCAGTACTTC. Protein: CASSYYGTVYEQYF.

This clonotype has a count of ten or more. The V call is TRBV12-3 or TRBV12-4, the J call TRBJ1-1; D is uncertain. CDR3 length: 14 amino acids. Trimming left V 2 bases short and J 1 base short, with 8 bases between. This CDR3 reads CASSLTLKNTEAFF. As DNA, the CDR3 is TGTGCCAGCAGTTTAACCCTCAAGAACACTGAAGCTTTCTTT.

This clonotype has more than one count but fewer than ten. One end of the junction varies from germline; a read error may be responsible. The CDR3 region has the DNA TGTGCCAGCATCTTGGACGATCAGCCCCAGCATTTT. Residues: CASILDDQPQHF. The chain links TRBV5-5 to TRBJ1-5; D gene ambiguous. Germline V CDR1 and CDR2: SGHKS, YYEKEE (reference sequence). The CDR3 extends over 12 amino acids.

The chain joins TRBV5-1 to TRBJ2-7, with D perhaps matching TRBD1 (5 bases). The ends were cut back, 0 bases at V and 0 bases at J, with 7 bases in the middle. The CDR3 runs 14 residues. Germline CDR1 SGHRS, CDR2 YFSETQ. The DNA of the CDR3 is TGCGCCAGCAGCTTGGAGGGGCTCTCCTACGAGCAGTACTTC. Translating gives CASSLEGLSYEQYF.

V and J are TRBV5-5 and TRBJ2-7; 8 bases are shared with TRBD1. V was pared by 5 bases and J by 0 bases, with 7 bases of the junction left unmatched. Germline CDR1 and CDR2: SGHKS and YYEKEE (reference sequence). The CDR3 covers 15 residues. This CDR3 is CASRSTGARSYEQYF. The DNA for the CDR3 is TGTGCCAGCAGGTCGACAGGGGCCCGCTCCTACGAGCAGTACTTC.

This rearrangement joins TRBV5-1 to TRBJ2-7; TRBD1 matches at 10 bases. The CDR3 is 14 amino acids. Per germline, CDR1 SGHRS and CDR2 YFSETQ. V lost 5 bases and J lost 5; bases outside the gene matches: 7. CDR3 protein: CASSTGTGADEQYF. CDR3 nucleotide sequence: TGCGCCAGCAGTACCGGGACAGGGGCCGACGAGCAGTACTTC.

In this sample, this clonotype turned up a few times. The chain joins TRBV27 to TRBJ2-2; TRBD2 might be the D (7 bases). The CDR3 is made up of 15 amino acids. Trimming stripped 8 bases from V and 1 base from J, with 14 bases between. Germline V gives CDR1 MNHEY, CDR2 SMNVEV (reference sequence). Here the CDR3 reads CASLGGGGNTGELFF. CDR3 nucleotide sequence: TGTGCCAGCCTAGGGGGGGGCGGGAACACCGGGGAGCTGTTTTTT.

The V gene is TRBV12-3 or TRBV12-4, the J gene TRBJ2-1, with a possible D match to TRBD1 (5 bases). The V end lost 6 bases, the J end lost 1 base, and 13 bases lay between the germline ends. The CDR3 contains 15 residues. In nucleotides, the CDR3 is TGTGCCAGCAGCAATGGGCAGGGTTCCTACAATGAGCAGTTCTTC. This encodes CASSNGQGSYNEQFF.

The V call is TRBV28, the J call TRBJ2-5; TRBD1 agrees at 9 bases. Germline CDR1 reads MDHEN; CDR2 reads SYDVKM. The ends lost 8 bases at V and 2 bases at J; junction bases unmatched: 6. This CDR3 contains 14 residues. The CDR3 DNA follows: TGTGCCAGCGTTGGACAGGGGAGGCAAGAGACCCAGTACTTC. Translated, it gives CASVGQGRQETQYF.

The table lists this clonotype with a few counts. V and J are TRBV4-1 and TRBJ2-3; D perhaps matches TRBD2 (6 bases). The CDR3 sequence is 16 residues long. Looked up from germline, CDR1 is MGHRA and CDR2 is YSYEKL. V lost 5 bases and J 1 base, leaving 16 bases between the germline ends. CDR3 in amino acids: CASSTPGRSGTDTQYF. DNA for the CDR3: TGCGCCAGCAGCACCCCGGGGAGGTCTGGCACAGATACGCAGTATTTT.

This clonotype showed up many times. The genes are TRBV12-3 or TRBV12-4 and TRBJ1-1, with 8 bases identical to TRBD1. The CDR3 consists of 17 residues. J was trimmed by 5 bases and V by 4 bases; bases with no gene match: 15. The CDR3, as DNA: TGTGCCAGCAGTTCCTCAGGGGGCGCAGGGTCAAGTACTGAAGCTTTCTTT. This gives the protein CASSSSGGAGSSTEAFF.

This clonotype has more than one count but fewer than ten. This CDR3 is CATSRVSQSDEQYF. DNA of the CDR3: TGTGCCACCAGCAGAGTTAGTCAGTCGGACGAGCAGTACTTC. The gene calls are TRBV15 and TRBJ2-7; D unclear. The CDR3 length is 14 residues. V gave up 1 base and J gave up 5 bases, with 12 bases separating them. Germline CDR1 is LNHNV and CDR2 is YYDKDF (reference sequence).

The V call is TRBV12-3 or TRBV12-4, the J call TRBJ2-5; D is unresolved. Trimming removed 3 bases at V and 5 bases at J, with 10 bases between. This CDR3 is 13 amino acids long. The CDR3: CASSFHTRETQYF. Written as DNA, the CDR3 is TGTGCCAGCAGTTTCCACACAAGGGAGACCCAGTACTTC.

The chain combines TRBV30 with TRBJ2-7, with TRBD1 as a possible D gene (5 bases). CDR1 and CDR2 from the germline V gene are GTSNPN and SVGIG (reference sequence). This CDR3 has 13 residues. V dropped 1 base and J dropped 5 bases, with 12 bases sitting between them. CDR3 in amino acids: CAWSGQGFNEQYF. CDR3 sequence (DNA): TGTGCCTGGAGTGGGCAGGGATTCAACGAGCAGTACTTC.